The text below deals with one T cell receptor (beta chain). Its antigen is unknown. V lost 0 bases and J lost 7, with 10 bases in between. In germline, CDR1 is SGHRS, CDR2 YFSETQ. The CDR3 consists of 14 residues. The sample comes from a study of T cells in localized non-small cell lung cancer. TCRdb keeps only in-frame clones here, not all; method: immunoSEQ multiplex PCR. The sample has more than 20,000 clones; more than 65% are singletons. Overall study results and limits: Heterogeneity is still possible, as just one tumor region was sequenced. The study linked higher blood T cell density to longer overall survival. When the top 100 tumor clones were examined, a median approximately 57 of them also appeared in the adjacent lung, which was paired and uninvolved. There was higher T cell clonality in uninvolved adjacent lung than in tumor, and it was highest there.

The V call is TRBV5-1, the J call TRBJ2-2; weak D call: TRBD2 (5 bases). This receptor was taken from a man aged 35 to 69 with stage II lung adenocarcinoma. Sequenced material: PBMCs, taken before any cancer treatment. The CDR3 loop reads CASSLVAGVGELFF. The CDR3, as DNA: TGCGCCAGCAGCTTGGTCGCCGGGGTCGGGGAGCTGTTTTTT.